The 9 T cell receptor beta chains reported below all come from one sample, sequenced in a study of blood T cell repertoires in COVID-19. The protocol was immunoSEQ multiplex PCR, while the TCRdb copy is restricted to in-frame clones and leaves out a portion. The sample has 35,000 to 45,000 clones, 70% to 90% seen once. The sample consisted of peripheral blood. These receptors all come from a woman older than 75 with acute or convalescent COVID-19.

This CDR3 reads CASSPRTSEETQYF. CDR3 in DNA: TGTGCCAGCAGCCCCAGGACTAGCGAAGAGACCCAGTACTTC. The chain recombines TRBV4-2 with TRBJ2-5; 9 nucleotides align to TRBD2. Germline CDR1 and CDR2: LGHNA and YNFKEQ. Trimming took 4 bases from V and 3 from J; bases not matched to a gene: 3. The CDR3 is 14 amino acids.

This clone appeared a single time. The chain employs TRBV18 and TRBJ1-1; D ambiguous. This CDR3 has 13 residues. V dropped 0 bases and J dropped 9 bases, with 11 bases sitting between them. In germline, CDR1 is KGHSH, CDR2 LQKENI. CDR3: CASSPPGELKAFF. The CDR3 DNA sequence: TGTGCCAGCTCACCACCCGGGGAACTAAAAGCTTTCTTT.

This clone was seen once. The V gene is TRBV23-1, the J gene TRBJ2-1; 10 bases match TRBD2. TRBV23-1 is classed as an ORF, of uncertain function. There are 16 residues in the CDR3. Trimming cost V 4 bases and J 6 bases; bases outside gene matches: 9. The CDR3 region has the DNA TGCGCCAGCAGTCTTCGGGAGAGCGGGAGGGTCAATGAGCAGTTCTTC. Translating gives CASSLRESGRVNEQFF.

V usage is TRBV4-2 and J usage is TRBJ1-1; D not certain. The CDR3 length is 14 residues. Germline V gene lookup returns CDR1 LGHNA and CDR2 YNFKEQ. The V end was cut by 1 base, the J end by 1 base, with 7 bases between. The CDR3 loop reads CASSQVGPNTEAFF. The DNA for the CDR3 is TGTGCCAGCAGCCAAGTTGGGCCGAACACTGAAGCTTTCTTT.

This chain connects TRBV10-1 to TRBJ2-1; 10 bases match TRBD2. Germline assignment: CDR1 WNHNN and CDR2 SYGVQD (reference sequence). The CDR3 covers 14 residues. V dropped 3 bases and J dropped 12; count of bases not matched to a gene: 8. The CDR3 is CASSDYQASGRQFF. The CDR3 DNA reads as TGCGCCAGCAGTGATTATCAGGCTAGCGGGAGGCAGTTCTTC.

This chain links TRBV2 with TRBJ1-4, with D perhaps TRBD1 (6 bases). Trimming removed 10 bases at V and 8 bases at J, with 17 bases between. Looked up from germline, CDR1 is SNHLY and CDR2 is FYNNEI. The CDR3 has 13 amino acids. CDR3 sequence reads: CATARGRGEKLFF. CDR3 nucleotides: TGTGCCACGGCCAGGGGAAGGGGCGAAAAACTGTTTTTT.

This clone appeared once. V is TRBV5-1 and J is TRBJ1-6, with a possible D match to TRBD1 (6 bases). CDR1 is SGHRS, CDR2 YFSETQ, per germline. The CDR3 totals 13 residues. V gave up 3 bases and J gave up 8 bases, with 9 bases separating them. CDR3 sequence: CASSSDRYSPLHF. For the CDR3, the DNA is TGCGCCAGCAGCTCCGACAGGTATTCACCCCTCCACTTT.

The V and J genes are TRBV5-5 and TRBJ2-2; a possible D gene is TRBD1 (5 bases). The CDR3 is 15 amino acids. Germline CDR1 and CDR2: SGHKS and YYEKEE (reference sequence). V was shortened by 0 bases and J by 2 bases, with 8 bases between the two germline ends. The CDR3 loop is CASSLDRINTGELFF. The CDR3 DNA follows: TGTGCCAGCAGCTTGGACAGGATCAACACCGGGGAGCTGTTTTTT.

V and J are TRBV6-1 and TRBJ1-3, with 8 bases fitting TRBD1. There are 15 residues in the CDR3. Losses at the gene ends were 0 bases for V and 4 bases for J; bases not matched to a gene: 2. Germline V gene sequence: CDR1 MNHNS, CDR2 SASEGT. The CDR3 DNA sequence: TGTGCCAGCAGTGAAGCCACAGGGGGAGGAAACACCATATATTTT. Translating it yields CASSEATGGGNTIYF.